This record looks at one TCR beta chain sequence and its context. The data were obtained in a study of OX40 agonist ivuxolimab in advanced cancers. Study at large: Ivuxolimab is a fully human IgG2 antibody that activates OX40 (CD134).

Germline CDR1 and CDR2: SGHTA and FQGNSA. CDR3 length: 15 amino acids. Deletions cut 1 base from V and 0 bases from J, with 9 bases between. Using immunoSEQ multiplex PCR, the repertoire was profiled, and TCRdb retains in-frame clones only, with some absent. The sample shows some 73,000 clones, around 88% of them seen only once. The chain joins TRBV7-2 to TRBJ1-1; a possible D gene is TRBD1 (6 bases). This specimen consisted of CD4+ or CD8+ T cells sorted from blood, obtained in a trial of the OX40 agonist ivuxolimab. The receptor's source is an adult with an advanced solid tumor such as melanoma, head and neck, liver or kidney cancer. Here the CDR3 DNA reads TGTGCCAGCAGCTTAGGGGGGACACTGAACACTGAAGCTTTCTTT. Translation gives CASSLGGTLNTEAFF.